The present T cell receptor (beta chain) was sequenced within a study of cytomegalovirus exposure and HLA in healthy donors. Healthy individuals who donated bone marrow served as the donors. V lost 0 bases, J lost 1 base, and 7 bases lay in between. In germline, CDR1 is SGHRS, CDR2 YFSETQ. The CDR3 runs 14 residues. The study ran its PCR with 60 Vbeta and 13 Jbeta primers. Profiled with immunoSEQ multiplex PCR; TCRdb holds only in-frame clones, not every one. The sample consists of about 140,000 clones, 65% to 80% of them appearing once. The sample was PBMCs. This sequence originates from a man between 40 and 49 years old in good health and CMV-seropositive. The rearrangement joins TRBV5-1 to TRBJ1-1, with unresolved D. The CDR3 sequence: CASSLERRNTEAFF. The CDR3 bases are TGCGCCAGCAGCTTGGAGAGAAGGAACACTGAAGCTTTCTTT.